Below, 26 T cell receptor beta chains from the same sample are listed, as sequenced in a study of blood T cell repertoires in COVID-19. Produced via immunoSEQ multiplex PCR; TCRdb's table is partial and in-frame only. The profile covers approximately 200,000 clones, with approximately 80% appearing a single time and approximately 8% taken by the ten largest. Source material: peripheral blood. Receptors originate from a woman of 80 years or more with COVID-19, enrolled during active disease.

This rearrangement joins TRBV6-5 to TRBJ1-4; D perhaps matches TRBD1 (5 bases). The CDR3 covers 15 residues. V was shortened by 6 bases and J by 1 base, with 12 bases between the two germline ends. Germline loops: CDR1 MNHEY, CDR2 SVGAGI. The DNA for the CDR3 is TGTGCCAGCAGGCAACAGGTCCTAACTAATGAAAAACTGTTTTTT. Translating it yields CASRQQVLTNEKLFF.

This chain uses TRBV29-1 with TRBJ2-3; D perhaps matches TRBD1 (6 bases). The CDR3 runs to 13 residues. The germline V gene has CDR1 SQVTM and CDR2 ANQGSEA. Trimming left V 2 bases short and J 0 bases short, with 6 bases between. CDR3 in amino acids: CSVETGSTDTQYF. CDR3 nucleotides: TGCAGCGTTGAAACAGGGAGCACAGATACGCAGTATTTT.

The sample holds one count of this clone. The chain recombines TRBV3-1 (or the pseudogene TRBV3-2) with TRBJ2-3; TRBD2 might be the D (7 bases). V lost 8 bases and J 2 bases, leaving 14 bases between the germline ends. The germline gives CDR1 LGHDT, CDR2 YNNKEL (reference sequence). The CDR3 has 14 residues. The CDR3 is CASGGAGDTDTQYF. The CDR3 region has the DNA TGTGCCAGCGGGGGGGCAGGAGACACAGATACGCAGTATTTT.

This rearrangement joins TRBV27 to TRBJ1-1; TRBD1 might be the D (6 bases). The CDR3 is made up of 13 amino acids. With 7 bases removed from V and 0 bases from J, the gap between germline ends came to 9 bases. Germline assignment: CDR1 MNHEY and CDR2 SMNVEV (reference sequence). The CDR3 DNA sequence: TGTGCCAGCACAGGGGCGATGAACACTGAAGCTTTCTTT. Its translation is CASTGAMNTEAFF.

The gene calls are TRBV5-4 and TRBJ2-7, with TRBD2 matching 8 bases. V lost 0 bases, J lost 0 bases, and 8 bases stayed unmatched. This CDR3 has 17 amino acids. CDR1 SGHNT and CDR2 YYREEE come from the germline V gene (reference sequence). The CDR3: CASSLVLAGGSSYEQYF. The CDR3, as DNA: TGTGCCAGCAGCTTGGTTTTGGCGGGGGGTTCCTCCTACGAGCAGTACTTC.

CDR3 nucleotides: TGTGCCAGCAGTTCCACCGGGACAGCCCACATTCAGTACTTC. As protein: CASSSTGTAHIQYF. The chain has TRBV28 and TRBJ2-4, with 7 bases that match TRBD1. V was pared by 4 bases and J by 8 bases, with 8 bases of the junction left unmatched. There are 14 residues in the CDR3. Germline assignment: CDR1 MDHEN and CDR2 SYDVKM.

The CDR3 region is CASSQAGGPYEQYF. In DNA form, the CDR3 reads TGTGCCAGCAGTCAGGCAGGTGGTCCGTACGAGCAGTACTTC. The chain links TRBV6-6 to TRBJ2-7; D remains unclear. Germline V gives CDR1 MNHNY, CDR2 SVGAGI (reference sequence). The ends were cut back, 5 bases at V and 4 bases at J, with 15 bases in the middle. This CDR3 contains 14 residues.

The chain couples TRBV7-8 to TRBJ2-7; D remains ambiguous. This CDR3 contains 12 residues. The germline V and J ends were trimmed by 5 bases and 2 bases, with 7 bases remaining between them. In germline, CDR1 is SGHVS, CDR2 FQNEAQ. In DNA, the CDR3 is TGTGCCAGCAGCCGAGAGCCCTACGAGCAGTACTTC. Protein product: CASSREPYEQYF.

The J gene is TRBJ2-2, the V gene TRBV7-6; 12 nucleotides align to TRBD1. This CDR3 region has 17 residues. From germline, CDR1 is SGHVS and CDR2 FNYEAQ. Trimming cost V 5 bases and J 6 bases; bases outside gene matches: 10. DNA for the CDR3: TGTGCCAGCAGCCCGCTTTCGGGACAGGGGGCCCCCGGGGAGCTGTTTTTT. The encoded protein is CASSPLSGQGAPGELFF.

The chain combines TRBV6-5 with TRBJ1-2; D remains ambiguous. The CDR3 consists of 14 residues. V shed 4 bases and J shed 4 bases, with 13 bases lying between them. Germline V gives CDR1 MNHEY, CDR2 SVGAGI. CDR3 nucleotide sequence: TGTGCCAGCAGTTTCGGCAGGCAAATCTATGGCTACACCTTC. Protein: CASSFGRQIYGYTF.

In its sample, this clone was seen once. The chain recombines TRBV3-1 (or the pseudogene TRBV3-2) with TRBJ2-2; TRBD2 might be the D (6 bases). The germline V gene encodes CDR1 LGHDT and CDR2 YNNKEL (reference sequence). Trimming left V 3 bases short and J 1 base short, with 12 bases between. The CDR3 contains 16 residues. The CDR3 coding sequence is TGTGCCAGCAGCCACTACTGGGGGGTGAACACCGGGGAGCTGTTTTTT. The encoded protein is CASSHYWGVNTGELFF.

This clone is a singleton in its sample. The chain couples TRBV5-6 to TRBJ2-1; TRBD1 might be the D (5 bases). Deletions cut 2 bases from V and 1 base from J, with 10 bases between. The germline CDR1 and CDR2 sequences are SGHDT and YYEEEE. The CDR3 is 15 amino acids. The CDR3 coding sequence is TGTGCCAGCAGCTTAAGGGGCGGTTCCTACAATGAGCAGTTCTTC. Translated, it gives CASSLRGGSYNEQFF.

This chain uses TRBV6-5 with TRBJ1-2, with D uncertain. This CDR3 region has 14 residues. V was clipped by 6 bases and J by 11 bases, with 22 bases between them. From germline, CDR1 is MNHEY and CDR2 SVGAGI. This CDR3 is CASRPLAGTLGYTF. CDR3 in DNA: TGTGCCAGCAGACCCCTGGCGGGTACCCTGGGTTACACCTTC.

This clone appeared once. This sequence joins TRBV5-1 and TRBJ1-4, with D uncertain. Trimming took off 0 bases at V and 8 bases at J, with 14 bases between the two ends. This CDR3 has 15 amino acids. Per germline, CDR1 SGHRS and CDR2 YFSETQ. The CDR3 DNA follows: TGCGCCAGCAGCTTGGGGTCTGCCCCTCGGGAAAAACTGTTTTTT. It translates to CASSLGSAPREKLFF.

The rearrangement joins TRBV28 to TRBJ1-2; TRBD1 agrees at 7 bases. The CDR3 loop spans 12 amino acids. CDR1 and CDR2 from the germline V gene are MDHEN and SYDVKM. V trimming: 11 bases; J trimming: 6 bases; junction bases outside the gene matches: 9. The CDR3 here is CASRDSRDGYTF. The CDR3 DNA follows: TGTGCCTCCCGGGACAGCCGCGATGGCTACACCTTC.

V gene TRBV28 combines with J gene TRBJ1-2; 7 bases are a match to TRBD1. The CDR3 is 17 amino acids. V shed 2 bases and J 4 bases; nucleotides not matched to a gene: 13. Per the germline V gene, CDR1 is MDHEN and CDR2 is SYDVKM. In DNA, the CDR3 is TGTGCCAGCAGTTTAGGGATCAGGGACAGCGGGGGCTATGGCTACACCTTC. It codes for CASSLGIRDSGGYGYTF.

The chain employs TRBV6-5 and TRBJ1-1, with D maybe TRBD1 (5 bases). Per the germline V gene, CDR1 is MNHEY and CDR2 is SVGAGI. Trimming stripped 6 bases from V and 1 base from J, with 12 bases between. CDR3 size: 14 residues. The CDR3 spells CASRAGIGNTEAFF. The CDR3 region has the DNA TGTGCCAGCAGGGCAGGGATAGGGAACACTGAAGCTTTCTTT.

This clone appeared a single time. V is TRBV11-3 and J is TRBJ2-3; D is unresolved. V lost 6 bases, J lost 1 base, and 11 bases lay in between. The CDR3 spans 14 residues. CDR1 and CDR2 from the germline V gene are SGHNT and YENEEA. This CDR3 is CASSPGVGTDTQYF. CDR3 nucleotide sequence: TGTGCCAGCAGTCCCGGAGTGGGCACAGATACGCAGTATTTT.

The V call is TRBV28, the J call TRBJ2-1; 10 bases agree with TRBD2. The V segment lost 5 bases and the J segment 8 bases; nucleotides outside the gene matches: 9. This CDR3 has 15 amino acids. The germline gives CDR1 MDHEN, CDR2 SYDVKM. The CDR3 bases are TGTGCCAGCAGTCCGCTAGCGGGAGAAGCCCATGAGCAGTTCTTC. It codes for CASSPLAGEAHEQFF.

This chain's CDR3 is CAIRDGTSGENTGELFF. In DNA, the CDR3 is TGTGCCATCAGGGATGGGACTAGCGGAGAGAACACCGGGGAGCTGTTTTTT. This chain uses TRBV10-3 with TRBJ2-2; 11 nucleotides line up with TRBD2. V dropped 6 bases and J dropped 1; count of bases not matched to a gene: 7. Germline V gene lookup returns CDR1 ENHRY and CDR2 SYGVKD. The CDR3 contains 17 residues.

The chain has TRBV2 and TRBJ2-7, with 10 bases lining up with TRBD1. With 7 bases clipped from V and 7 bases from J, the junction kept 7 bases outside the gene matches. The V gene's germline CDR1 is SNHLY and CDR2 FYNNEI. There are 13 residues in the CDR3. CDR3 nucleotides: TGTGCCAGCACCCCGGGACAGGGGACAGAGCAGTACTTC. It translates to CASTPGQGTEQYF.

A note on this clone: Other DNA sequences from this sample encode an identical CDR3 as well. The chain combines TRBV5-1 with TRBJ2-5; TRBD1 is a possible D gene (5 bases). The germline CDR1 and CDR2 sequences are SGHRS and YFSETQ. CDR3 size: 13 residues. The V gene lost 0 bases and the J gene lost 2 bases, with 5 bases spanning the gap. This chain's CDR3 is CASSLDRQETQYF. The CDR3 coding sequence is TGCGCCAGCAGCTTGGACAGGCAAGAGACCCAGTACTTC.

V is TRBV24-1 and J is TRBJ1-1; 8 bases map to TRBD1. V was pared by 6 bases and J by 5 bases, with 10 bases of the junction left unmatched. The CDR3 has 15 amino acids. Germline CDR1 reads KGHDR; CDR2 reads SFDVKD. The CDR3 region is CATSSGQGVGTEAFF. The CDR3 bases are TGTGCCACCAGTTCAGGACAGGGTGTCGGGACTGAAGCTTTCTTT.

The chain couples TRBV6-5 to TRBJ2-1; the D gene is possibly TRBD1 (6 bases). The V and J ends lost 6 bases and 6 bases respectively, with 15 bases between them. The CDR3 loop spans 14 amino acids. Germline values: CDR1 MNHEY, CDR2 SVGAGI. The CDR3 DNA reads TGTGCCAGCAGCTCCTTCGGGACACCCAATGAGCAGTTCTTC. Translating gives CASSSFGTPNEQFF.

The CDR3 region is CASSRGQYNEQFF. The CDR3 DNA is TGTGCCAGCAGCCGAGGACAGTACAATGAGCAGTTCTTC. The V gene is TRBV7-6, the J gene TRBJ2-1; maybe TRBD1 (6 bases). V was shortened by 5 bases and J by 4 bases, with 9 bases between the two germline ends. Germline CDR1 SGHVS, CDR2 FNYEAQ. The CDR3 sequence is 13 residues long.

This clone came up once. This rearrangement joins TRBV21-1 to TRBJ2-7; TRBD2, the D gene given by the table, was not confirmed from the DNA. TRBV21-1 is a listed pseudogene. This CDR3 region has 15 residues. The CDR3 here is CASSKGRVPNYEQYF. DNA of the CDR3: TGTGCCAGCAGCAAAGGGAGGGTCCCCAACTACGAGCAGTACTTC.